Following are 5 T cell receptor beta chains from one sample sequenced in a study of blood T cell repertoires in COVID-19. Method: immunoSEQ multiplex PCR; TCRdb's copy keeps in-frame clones and lacks some. In the table there are 70,000 to 90,000 clones, over 75% of which are singletons. The sequencing sample was made of peripheral blood. The source of these receptors is a human donor in a cohort sampled during active COVID-19.

This clone was seen a single time. The chain uses TRBV11-2 and TRBJ2-1, with D unresolved. CDR1 is SGHAT and CDR2 is FQNNGV in the germline V gene. This CDR3 has 14 residues. V was shortened by 2 bases and J by 7 bases, with 12 bases between the two germline ends. For the CDR3, the DNA is TGTGCCAGCAGCTTAACTACGACCGTAAATGAGCAGTTCTTC. Translation gives CASSLTTTVNEQFF.

The chain links TRBV28 to TRBJ1-1; D perhaps matches TRBD1 (6 bases). The CDR3 length is 13 residues. CDR1 is MDHEN, CDR2 SYDVKM, per germline. V was trimmed by 5 bases and J by 5 bases, leaving 12 bases between them. The CDR3 protein is CASSLQGWTEAFF. In DNA form, the CDR3 reads TGTGCCAGCAGTCTTCAGGGGTGGACTGAAGCTTTCTTT.

This sequence joins TRBV5-1 and TRBJ2-1, with 7 bases lining up with TRBD2. The CDR3 runs to 14 residues. The germline CDR1 and CDR2 sequences are SGHRS and YFSETQ. V trimming: 4 bases; J trimming: 9 bases; junction bases outside the gene matches: 10. The CDR3 loop is CASSDASGMGEQFF. The CDR3 bases are TGCGCCAGCAGCGACGCTAGCGGAATGGGTGAGCAGTTCTTC.

This clone was seen a single time. The chain uses TRBV12-3 or TRBV12-4 and TRBJ1-1; the D gene is possibly TRBD1 (5 bases). The V and J ends lost 8 bases and 5 bases respectively, with 9 bases between them. The CDR3 contains 11 residues. CDR3 nucleotide sequence: TGTGCCAGCTCAGGGAGGACTGAAGCTTTCTTT. It encodes CASSGRTEAFF.

This chain uses TRBV5-5 with TRBJ2-1; a weak D match, TRBD1 (6 bases). V was shortened by 4 bases and J by 7 bases, with 18 bases between the two germline ends. CDR3 length equals 15 residues. CDR1 is SGHKS, CDR2 YYEKEE, per germline (reference sequence). The CDR3 protein is CASSPLGTSTNEQFF. The CDR3 coding sequence is TGTGCCAGCAGCCCTTTGGGGACAAGTACAAATGAGCAGTTCTTC.